The next 8 T cell receptor beta chains were all read from a single sample in a study of blood T cell repertoires in COVID-19. TCRdb keeps only in-frame clones here, not all; method: immunoSEQ multiplex PCR. The table has some 400,000 clones, around 87% seen once. The sample consisted of peripheral blood. These receptors all come from a woman aged 55 to 70 with COVID-19, enrolled during active disease.

The chain carries TRBV5-4 and TRBJ1-2, with 11 positions matching TRBD1. V lost 2 bases and J lost 4; bases outside the gene matches: 4. There are 15 residues in the CDR3. In germline, CDR1 is SGHNT, CDR2 YYREEE (reference sequence). The CDR3 DNA sequence: TGTGCCAGCAGCTTCCCCGGGACAGGGGGCTATGGCTACACCTTC. This codes for CASSFPGTGGYGYTF.

The chain uses TRBV7-2 and TRBJ2-2; TRBD2 might be the D (5 bases). The CDR3 loop spans 14 amino acids. With 4 bases removed from V and 4 bases from J, the gap between germline ends came to 10 bases. Germline V lookup: CDR1 SGHTA, CDR2 FQGNSA. CDR3 in DNA: TGTGCCAGCAGCTCAGACTATTCCACCGGGGAGCTGTTTTTT. Protein: CASSSDYSTGELFF. Full variable domain (missing parts from reference TRBV7-2 and TRBJ2-2): GAGVSQSPSNKVTEKGKDVELRCDPISGHTALYWYRQSLGQGLEFLIYFQGNSAPDKSGLPSDRFSAERTGGSVSTLTIQRTQQEDSAVYLCASSSDYSTGELFFGEGSRLTVL.

V and J are TRBV3-1 (or the pseudogene TRBV3-2) and TRBJ1-1; 8 nucleotides match TRBD1. V gave up 4 bases and J gave up 12 bases; unmatched junction bases: 4. There are 11 residues in the CDR3. Germline V lookup: CDR1 LGHDT, CDR2 YNNKEL (reference sequence). DNA for the CDR3: TGTGCCAGCAGCCGTGGACAGGGAACTTTCTTT. Translating it yields CASSRGQGTFF.

The genes are TRBV7-9 and TRBJ2-2, with TRBD1 as a possible D gene (6 bases). The germline V and J ends were trimmed by 5 bases and 2 bases, with 12 bases remaining between them. The CDR3 has 15 amino acids. Germline lookup yields CDR1 SEHNR and CDR2 FQNEAQ (reference sequence). The CDR3 sequence is CASSPGQTNTGELFF. CDR3 DNA sequence: TGTGCCAGCAGCCCCGGACAGACCAACACCGGGGAGCTGTTTTTT. Full variable domain (missing parts from reference TRBV7-9 and TRBJ2-2): DTGVSQNPRHKITKRGQNVTFRCDPISEHNRLYWYRQTLGQGPEFLTYFQNEAQLEKSRLLSDRFSAERPKGSFSTLEIQRTEQGDSAMYLCASSPGQTNTGELFFGEGSRLTVL.

The chain uses TRBV19 and TRBJ1-6, with 8 bases fitting TRBD1. The CDR3 runs 15 residues. Germline lookup yields CDR1 LNHDA and CDR2 SQIVND (reference sequence). V dropped 5 bases and J dropped 9; count of bases not matched to a gene: 9. CDR3 protein: CASSPQGAQSSPLHF. CDR3 DNA: TGTGCCAGTAGTCCCCAGGGGGCGCAAAGTTCACCCCTCCACTTT.

Only one count was recorded for this clone. The chain uses TRBV24-1 and TRBJ1-2, with 8 bases that match TRBD1. The CDR3 contains 16 residues. Per the germline V gene, CDR1 is KGHDR and CDR2 is SFDVKD. The V segment lost 2 bases and the J segment 8 bases; nucleotides outside the gene matches: 12. The CDR3 sequence: CATSDWKQGGLSGYTF. The CDR3 DNA follows: TGTGCCACCAGTGATTGGAAACAGGGGGGCCTGTCGGGCTACACCTTC.

The chain links TRBV5-1 to TRBJ1-1; the D is unclear. The V end was cut by 5 bases, the J end by 1 base, with 9 bases between. Looked up from germline, CDR1 is SGHRS and CDR2 is YFSETQ. This CDR3 region has 13 residues. The CDR3 DNA reads as TGCGCCAGCAGGCCTAATTCGAACACTGAAGCTTTCTTT. Encoded protein: CASRPNSNTEAFF.

The V call is TRBV7-2, the J call TRBJ2-5; 7 bases fit TRBD1. The trim removed 5 bases at V and 3 bases at J, leaving 6 bases unmatched. Looked up from germline, CDR1 is SGHTA and CDR2 is FQGNSA. The CDR3 length is 14 residues. The CDR3 sequence is CASSATGNKETQYF. CDR3 sequence (DNA): TGTGCCAGCAGCGCGACAGGGAATAAAGAGACCCAGTACTTC.